Detailed here is one T cell receptor beta chain. The target antigen is unknown. This table comes from immunoSEQ multiplex PCR, and its TCRdb copy is limited to in-frame clones, with some not included. In the table there are 90,000 to 120,000 clones, around nine tenths of which are singletons. These data come from a study of T cell responses to AZD1222 COVID-19 vaccine. V lost 1 base, J lost 5 bases, and 11 bases lay in between. Germline CDR1 is LGHNA and CDR2 is YNFKEQ. This CDR3 region has 14 residues. Whole-study results and caveats: Spike as a whole was targeted by vaccine-associated CD4 TCRs, dominant at 160-218 and 743-854. Baseline seropositivity characterized only a handful of AZD1222 recipients.

V gene TRBV4-2 combines with J gene TRBJ2-5; possible D gene TRBD1, 6 bases. This sample comprised peripheral blood, obtained on day 0 of AZD1222 vaccination. The source is an adult in good health. The CDR3 loop reads CASSQAGGSETQYF. The CDR3 DNA follows: TGTGCCAGCAGCCAAGCTGGGGGCAGCGAGACCCAGTACTTC.